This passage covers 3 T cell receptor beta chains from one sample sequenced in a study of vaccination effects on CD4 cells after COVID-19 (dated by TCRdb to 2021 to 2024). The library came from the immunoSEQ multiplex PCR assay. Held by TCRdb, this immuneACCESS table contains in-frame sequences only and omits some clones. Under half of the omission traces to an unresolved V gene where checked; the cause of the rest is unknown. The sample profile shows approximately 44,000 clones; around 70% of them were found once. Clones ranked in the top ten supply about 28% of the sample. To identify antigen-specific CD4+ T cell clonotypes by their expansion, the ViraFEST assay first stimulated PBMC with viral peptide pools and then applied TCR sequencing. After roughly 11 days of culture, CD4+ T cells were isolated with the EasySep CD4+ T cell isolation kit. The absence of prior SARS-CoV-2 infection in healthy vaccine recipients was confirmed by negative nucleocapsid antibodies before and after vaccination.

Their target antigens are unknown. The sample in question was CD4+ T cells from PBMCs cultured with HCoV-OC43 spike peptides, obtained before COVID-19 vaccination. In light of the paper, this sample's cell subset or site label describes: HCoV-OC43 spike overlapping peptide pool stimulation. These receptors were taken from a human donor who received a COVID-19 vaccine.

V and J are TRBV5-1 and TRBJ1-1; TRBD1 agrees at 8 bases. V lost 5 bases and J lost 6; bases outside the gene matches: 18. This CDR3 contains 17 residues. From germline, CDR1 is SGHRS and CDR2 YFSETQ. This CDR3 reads CASSFGYLRGRVAEAFF. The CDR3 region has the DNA TGCGCCAGCAGTTTTGGTTATCTCAGGGGGCGGGTCGCTGAAGCTTTCTTT.

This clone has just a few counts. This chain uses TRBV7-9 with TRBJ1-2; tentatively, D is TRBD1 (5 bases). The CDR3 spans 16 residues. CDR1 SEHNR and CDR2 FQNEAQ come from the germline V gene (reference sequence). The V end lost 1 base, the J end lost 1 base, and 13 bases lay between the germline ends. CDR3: CASSLGTAGLNYGYTF. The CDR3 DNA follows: TGTGCCAGCAGCTTAGGAACGGCAGGGCTTAACTATGGCTACACCTTC.

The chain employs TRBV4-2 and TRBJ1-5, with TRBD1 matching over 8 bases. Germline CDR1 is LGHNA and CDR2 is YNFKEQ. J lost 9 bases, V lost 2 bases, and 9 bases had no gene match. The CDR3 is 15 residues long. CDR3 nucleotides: TGTGCCAGCAGCCAAATGGACAGGGCCGTCACGCCCCAGCATTTT. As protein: CASSQMDRAVTPQHF.